This T cell receptor (beta chain) stems from a study of shared clonotypes between healthy human individuals. TCRdb keeps only in-frame clones here, not all; method: immunoSEQ multiplex PCR. The sample shows about 2.1 million clones, roughly 95% of them seen only once. The naive CD8 subset, CD45RO-negative cells positively selected for CCR7, excluded terminally differentiated effector memory CD45RA+ cells. All donors were healthy HIV-negative adults lacking recent acute infections or vaccinations. Notes on the study in general: Clonotypes not shared had lower generation probabilities than those common to all four donors.

As concerns this clone: The antigen remains undetermined.

With V trimmed by 0 bases and J by 5 bases, 9 bases remained unmatched. The CDR3 has 15 residues. Germline V gene data show CDR1 as SQVTM and CDR2 as ANQGSEA. The chain links TRBV29-1 to TRBJ2-7; 8 bases are a match to TRBD1. The sequencing input was naive CD8+ T cells from PBMCs. The TCR sequence derives from a young man in good health. Some clones in this sample may be carry-over from other donors' samples. The CDR3 sequence: CSVEDRQGTVDEQYF. The CDR3 DNA is TGCAGCGTTGAAGATCGACAGGGGACGGTTGACGAGCAGTACTTC.